This entry describes one T cell receptor (beta chain). The target antigen is unknown. The CDR3 runs 15 residues. The germline CDR1 and CDR2 sequences are SGHTA and FQGNSA. V was cut by 6 bases and J by 4 bases, with 19 bases left in between. After 5'RACE with constant-segment primers, TCR alpha and TCR beta cDNA libraries carrying sample barcodes and UMIs were obtained. TCRdb ran MiXCR on the 5' RACE reads and lists one entry per CDR3 protein. The data contain some 130,000 distinct CDR3 sequences, under 30% of them singletons. The data were taken from a study of T-cell memory formation after mild COVID-19. General study results and limits: Some clones that responded turned up in pre-infection memory, which suggests that cross-reactive memory joined in. CM and EM subsets held most contracting CD4+ clones; EMRA held CD8+ ones.

J is TRBJ2-7 and V is TRBV7-2; D is uncertain. What was sequenced was PBMCs or a T cell subset sorted from them (not recorded which). The clonotype comes from an adult woman who had mild COVID-19 (a few samples of this study predate the infection). Cell type and time point are not known. The CDR3 protein is CASSRRATGSYEQYF. CDR3 DNA sequence: TGTGCCAGCAGTCGCCGGGCCACGGGCAGTTACGAGCAGTACTTC.